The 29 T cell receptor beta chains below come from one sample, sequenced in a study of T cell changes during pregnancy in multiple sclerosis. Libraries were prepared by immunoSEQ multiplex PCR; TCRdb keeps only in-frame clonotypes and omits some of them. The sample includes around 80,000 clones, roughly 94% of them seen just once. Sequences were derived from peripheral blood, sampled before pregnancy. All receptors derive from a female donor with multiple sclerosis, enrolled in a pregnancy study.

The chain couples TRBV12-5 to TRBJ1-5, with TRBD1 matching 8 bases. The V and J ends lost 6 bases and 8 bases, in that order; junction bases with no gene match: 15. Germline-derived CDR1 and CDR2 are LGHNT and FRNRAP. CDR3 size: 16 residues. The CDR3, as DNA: TGTGCTAGTGGCTACGGACAGGGAATTCTCATTAAGCCCCAGCATTTT. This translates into CASGYGQGILIKPQHF.

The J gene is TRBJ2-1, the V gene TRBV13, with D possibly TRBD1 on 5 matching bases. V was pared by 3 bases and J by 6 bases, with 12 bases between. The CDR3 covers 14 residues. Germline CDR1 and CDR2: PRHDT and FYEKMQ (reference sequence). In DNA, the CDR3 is TGTGCCAGCAGCTTTACCCGACAGCCCAATGAGCAGTTCTTC. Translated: CASSFTRQPNEQFF.

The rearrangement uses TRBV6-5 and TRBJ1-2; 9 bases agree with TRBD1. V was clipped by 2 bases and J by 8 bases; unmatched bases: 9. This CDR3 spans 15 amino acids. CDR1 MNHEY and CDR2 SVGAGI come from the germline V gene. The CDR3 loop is CASSYTLQGAEGYTF. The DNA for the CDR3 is TGTGCCAGCAGTTACACACTACAGGGGGCCGAGGGCTACACCTTC.

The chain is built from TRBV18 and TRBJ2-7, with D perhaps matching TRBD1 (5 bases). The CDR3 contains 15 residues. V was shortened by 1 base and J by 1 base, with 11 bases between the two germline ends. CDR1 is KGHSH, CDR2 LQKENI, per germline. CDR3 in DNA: TGTGCCAGCTCACCACAAGGGGCAGGATCCTACGAGCAGTACTTC. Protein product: CASSPQGAGSYEQYF.

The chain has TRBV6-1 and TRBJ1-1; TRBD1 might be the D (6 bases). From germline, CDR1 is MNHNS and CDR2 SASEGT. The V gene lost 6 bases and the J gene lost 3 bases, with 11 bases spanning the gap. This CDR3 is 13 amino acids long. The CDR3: CASRSTGDTEAFF. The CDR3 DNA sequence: TGTGCCAGCAGATCGACAGGAGACACTGAAGCTTTCTTT.

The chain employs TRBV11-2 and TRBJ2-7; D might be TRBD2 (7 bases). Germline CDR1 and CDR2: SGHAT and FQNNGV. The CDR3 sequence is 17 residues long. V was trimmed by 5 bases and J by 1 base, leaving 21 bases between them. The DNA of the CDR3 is TGTGCCAGCAGCCCCATAAGGGGGGGGCGGGGGTCCTACGAGCAGTACTTC. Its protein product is CASSPIRGGRGSYEQYF.

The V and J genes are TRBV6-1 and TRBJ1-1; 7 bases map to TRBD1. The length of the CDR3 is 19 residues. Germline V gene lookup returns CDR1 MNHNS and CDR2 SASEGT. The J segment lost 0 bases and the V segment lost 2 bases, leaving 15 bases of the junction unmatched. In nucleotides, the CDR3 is TGTGCCAGCAGTGAATTAGGGGACAGAAGATTTCACATGAACACTGAAGCTTTCTTT. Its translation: CASSELGDRRFHMNTEAFF.

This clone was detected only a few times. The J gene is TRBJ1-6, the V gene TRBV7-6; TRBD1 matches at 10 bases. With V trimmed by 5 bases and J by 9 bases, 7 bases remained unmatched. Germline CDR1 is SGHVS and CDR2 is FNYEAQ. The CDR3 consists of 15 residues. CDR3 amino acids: CASSRRQGASSPLHF. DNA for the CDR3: TGTGCCAGCAGCAGAAGACAGGGGGCGAGTTCACCCCTCCACTTT.

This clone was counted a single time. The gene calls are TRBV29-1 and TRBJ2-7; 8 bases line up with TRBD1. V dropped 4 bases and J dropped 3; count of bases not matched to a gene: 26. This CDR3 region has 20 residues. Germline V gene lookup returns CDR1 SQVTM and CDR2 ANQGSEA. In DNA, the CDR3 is TGCAGCGTTGTTTTCTACCCTCTTAGGGGGTCATATACAGGGGGCTACGAGCAGTACTTC. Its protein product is CSVVFYPLRGSYTGGYEQYF.

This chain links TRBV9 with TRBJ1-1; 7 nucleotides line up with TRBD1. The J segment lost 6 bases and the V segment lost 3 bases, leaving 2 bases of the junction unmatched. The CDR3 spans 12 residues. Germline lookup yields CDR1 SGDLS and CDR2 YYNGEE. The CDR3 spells CASSGDSPEAFF. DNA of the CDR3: TGTGCCAGCAGCGGGGACAGCCCTGAAGCTTTCTTT.

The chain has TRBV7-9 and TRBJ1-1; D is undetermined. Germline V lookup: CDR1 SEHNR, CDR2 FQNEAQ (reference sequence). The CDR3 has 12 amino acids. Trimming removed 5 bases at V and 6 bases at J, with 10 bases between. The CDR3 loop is CASSPLGAEAFF. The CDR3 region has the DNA TGTGCCAGCAGCCCCCTAGGCGCTGAAGCTTTCTTT.

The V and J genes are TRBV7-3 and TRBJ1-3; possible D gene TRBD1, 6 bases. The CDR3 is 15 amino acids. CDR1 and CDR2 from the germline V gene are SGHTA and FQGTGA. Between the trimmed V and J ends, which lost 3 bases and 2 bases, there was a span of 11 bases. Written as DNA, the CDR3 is TGTGCCAGCAGCTTGGGGGCAGGGCCTGGAAACACCATATATTTT. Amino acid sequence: CASSLGAGPGNTIYF.

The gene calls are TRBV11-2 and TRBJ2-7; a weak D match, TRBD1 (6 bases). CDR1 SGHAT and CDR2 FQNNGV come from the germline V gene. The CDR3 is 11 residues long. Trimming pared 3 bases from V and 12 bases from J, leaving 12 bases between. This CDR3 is CASSFSGARYF. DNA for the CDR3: TGTGCCAGCAGCTTTTCAGGGGCGAGGTACTTC.

The CDR3 bases are TGTGCCAGCAGCCAAGATTTAGTGAACACCGGGGAGCTGTTTTTT. Amino acids: CASSQDLVNTGELFF. This sequence joins TRBV14 and TRBJ2-2; D is undetermined. Germline loops: CDR1 SGHDN, CDR2 FVKESK. The CDR3 extends over 15 amino acids. Trimming took 0 bases from V and 1 from J, leaving 6 bases between them.

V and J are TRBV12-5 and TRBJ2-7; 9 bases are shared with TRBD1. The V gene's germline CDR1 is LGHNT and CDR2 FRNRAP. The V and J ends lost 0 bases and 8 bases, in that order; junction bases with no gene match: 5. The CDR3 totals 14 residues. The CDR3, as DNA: TGTGCTAGTGGTTTGGTTGGGACAGGGATAAAGCAGTACTTC. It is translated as CASGLVGTGIKQYF.

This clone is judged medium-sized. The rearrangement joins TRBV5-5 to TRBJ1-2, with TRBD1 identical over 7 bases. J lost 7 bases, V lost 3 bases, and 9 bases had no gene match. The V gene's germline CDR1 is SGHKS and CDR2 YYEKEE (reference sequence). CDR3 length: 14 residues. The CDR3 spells CASSSGTALLGYTF. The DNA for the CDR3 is TGTGCCAGCAGCTCCGGGACAGCCCTCCTTGGCTACACCTTC.

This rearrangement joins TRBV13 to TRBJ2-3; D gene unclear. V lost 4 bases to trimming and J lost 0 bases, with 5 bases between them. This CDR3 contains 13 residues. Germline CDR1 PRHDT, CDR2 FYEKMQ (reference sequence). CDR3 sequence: CASSSHSTDTQYF. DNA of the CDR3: TGTGCCAGCAGCTCACATAGCACAGATACGCAGTATTTT. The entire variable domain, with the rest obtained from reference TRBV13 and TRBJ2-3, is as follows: AAGVIQSPRHLIKEKRETATLKCYPIPRHDTVYWYQQGPGQDPQFLISFYEKMQSDKGSIPDRFSAQQFSDYHSELNMSSLELGDSALYFCASSSHSTDTQYFGPGTRLTVL.

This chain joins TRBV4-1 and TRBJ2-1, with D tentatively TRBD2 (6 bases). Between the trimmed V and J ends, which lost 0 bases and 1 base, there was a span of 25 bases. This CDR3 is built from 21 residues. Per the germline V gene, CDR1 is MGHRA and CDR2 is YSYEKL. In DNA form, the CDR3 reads TGCGCCAGCAGCCAAGATTGGGCTAGCGATTTTCTCGGAACTTCCTACAATGAGCAGTTCTTC. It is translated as CASSQDWASDFLGTSYNEQFF.

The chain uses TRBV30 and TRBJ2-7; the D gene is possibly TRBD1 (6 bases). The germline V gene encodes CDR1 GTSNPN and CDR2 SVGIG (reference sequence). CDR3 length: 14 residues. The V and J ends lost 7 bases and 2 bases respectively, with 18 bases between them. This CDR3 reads CASSLGQLAYEQYF. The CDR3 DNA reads TGTGCCTCCTCCCTTGGACAGTTGGCCTACGAGCAGTACTTC.

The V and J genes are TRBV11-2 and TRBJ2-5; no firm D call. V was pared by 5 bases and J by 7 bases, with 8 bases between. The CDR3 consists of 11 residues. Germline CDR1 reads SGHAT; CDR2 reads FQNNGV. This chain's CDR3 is CASSPSGTQYF. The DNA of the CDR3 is TGTGCCAGCAGCCCGTCCGGGACCCAGTACTTC.

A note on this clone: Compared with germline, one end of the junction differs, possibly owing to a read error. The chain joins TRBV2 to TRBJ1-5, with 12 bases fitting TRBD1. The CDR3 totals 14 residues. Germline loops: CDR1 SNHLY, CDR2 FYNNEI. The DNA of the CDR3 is TGTGCCAGCACCGGGACAGGGGGCAACCAGCCCCAGCATTTT. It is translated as CASTGTGGNQPQHF.

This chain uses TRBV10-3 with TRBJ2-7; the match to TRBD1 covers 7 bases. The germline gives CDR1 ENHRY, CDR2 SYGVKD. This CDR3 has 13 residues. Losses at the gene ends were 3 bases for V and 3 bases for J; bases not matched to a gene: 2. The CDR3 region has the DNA TGTGCCATCAGTGAAAGGGACAGCTACGAGCAGTACTTC. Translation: CAISERDSYEQYF.

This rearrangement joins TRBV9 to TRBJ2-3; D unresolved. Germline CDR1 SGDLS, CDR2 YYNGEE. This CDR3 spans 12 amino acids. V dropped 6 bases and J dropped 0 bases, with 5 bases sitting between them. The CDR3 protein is CASKESTDTQYF. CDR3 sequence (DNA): TGTGCCAGCAAAGAGAGCACAGATACGCAGTATTTT.

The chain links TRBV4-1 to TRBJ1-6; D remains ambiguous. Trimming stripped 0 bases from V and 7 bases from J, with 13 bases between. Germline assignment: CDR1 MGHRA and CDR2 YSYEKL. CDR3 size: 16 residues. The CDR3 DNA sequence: TGCGCCAGCAGCCAAGAAGAATGGGCCTCAAATTCACCCCTCCACTTT. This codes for CASSQEEWASNSPLHF.

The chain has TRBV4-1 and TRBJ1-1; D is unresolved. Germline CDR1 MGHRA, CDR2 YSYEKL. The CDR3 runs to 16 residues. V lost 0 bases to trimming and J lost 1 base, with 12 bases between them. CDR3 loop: CASSQDHTERNTEAFF. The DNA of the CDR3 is TGCGCCAGCAGCCAAGATCACACAGAACGGAACACTGAAGCTTTCTTT.

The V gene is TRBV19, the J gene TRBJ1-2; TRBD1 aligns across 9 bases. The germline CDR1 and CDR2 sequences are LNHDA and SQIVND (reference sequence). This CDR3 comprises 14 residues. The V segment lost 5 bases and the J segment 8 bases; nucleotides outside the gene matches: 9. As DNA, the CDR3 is TGTGCCAGTAGTTACACCGGGACAGGGAAAGGCTACACCTTC. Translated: CASSYTGTGKGYTF.

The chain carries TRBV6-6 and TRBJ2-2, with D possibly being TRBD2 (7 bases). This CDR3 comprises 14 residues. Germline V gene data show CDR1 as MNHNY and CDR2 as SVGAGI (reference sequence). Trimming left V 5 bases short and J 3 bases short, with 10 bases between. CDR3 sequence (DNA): TGTGCCAGCAGTGCGGGGGCGGACACCGGGGAGCTGTTTTTT. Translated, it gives CASSAGADTGELFF.

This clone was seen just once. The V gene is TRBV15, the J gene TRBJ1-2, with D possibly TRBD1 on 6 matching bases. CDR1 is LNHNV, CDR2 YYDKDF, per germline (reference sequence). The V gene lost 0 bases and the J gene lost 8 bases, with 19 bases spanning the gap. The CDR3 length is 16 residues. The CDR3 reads CATSRDGQGFIDGYTF. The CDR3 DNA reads TGTGCCACCAGCAGAGATGGTCAGGGGTTTATAGACGGCTACACCTTC.

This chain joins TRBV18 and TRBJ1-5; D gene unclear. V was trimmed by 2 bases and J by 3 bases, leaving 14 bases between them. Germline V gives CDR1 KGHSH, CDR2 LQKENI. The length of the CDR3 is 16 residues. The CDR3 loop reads CASSPSSGAINQPQHF. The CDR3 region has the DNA TGTGCCAGCTCACCATCCAGCGGAGCCATCAATCAGCCCCAGCATTTT.